The sequence of this T cell receptor beta chain was determined in a study of blood T cell repertoires in COVID-19. Study in general: Researchers got acute and convalescent COVID-19 samples from the United States, Italy and Spain.

The CDR3 runs 13 residues. Trimming removed 7 bases at V and 0 bases at J, with 9 bases between. Measured with immunoSEQ multiplex PCR; TCRdb has only the in-frame clones, and not every one. Seen here are fewer than 90,000 clones, around 88% observed once, and the top ten hold 0.47%. This TCR came from a man between 60 and 70 years old with acute or convalescent COVID-19. The sequenced sample was peripheral blood. V usage is TRBV12-3 or TRBV12-4 and J usage is TRBJ1-1, with no clear D. The CDR3 spells CASNKQMNTEAFF. CDR3 bases: TGTGCCAGCAACAAACAGATGAACACTGAAGCTTTCTTT.